A selection of T cell receptor beta chains follows, all from one sample in a study of shared T cell receptors in the human thymus. Sequencing was performed with immunoSEQ multiplex PCR; in TCRdb, only in-frame clones are kept and a portion is missing. The repertoire has approximately 490,000 clones, around 78% of them found once; the top ten carry about 0.013%. These data were likewise used in another study, on human thymus T cells.

Sequencing was done on a sample of thymocytes. These receptors were taken from a boy under three years old with a congenital heart defect. The CDR3 runs from the conserved cysteine through the conserved F or W. Fields, in order: J gene, V gene, D gene, clone size, CDR3 DNA, CDR3 protein. A D gene is named only where the DNA matches it firmly. Expanded clones are given a class, and other clones once, few, many or no size at all.

TRBJ1-1	TRBV28	TRBD1	NA	TGTGCCAGCAGTCTCGACAGGGTAGGTTATCACACTGAAGCTTTCTTT	CASSLDRVGYHTEAFF
TRBJ1-5	TRBV5-5	TRBD1	NA	TGTGCCAGCAGCCGACAGGGTCAGCCCCAGCATTTT	CASSRQGQPQHF
TRBJ2-3	TRBV6-4	TRBD2	NA	TGTGCCAGCAGGAGCAGCGGGAGGCCATTGGATACGCAGTATTTT	CASRSSGRPLDTQYF
TRBJ2-7	TRBV14	TRBD1	NA	TGTGCCAGCAGCCATAAAAGCTCGGGACAGGGGGTCTACGAGCAGTACTTC	CASSHKSSGQGVYEQYF
TRBJ2-2	TRBV2	NA	once	TGTGCCAGCAGCGCAAACTGGAACACCGGGGAGCTGTTTTTT	CASSANWNTGELFF
TRBJ2-1	TRBV30	TRBD2	NA	TGTGCCTGCACTCCTAGCGGGAGGGCCTTTTGGAACAATGAGCAGTTCTTC	CACTPSGRAFWNNEQFF
TRBJ2-2	TRBV7-2	TRBD2	once	TGTGCCAGCAGCCCCAGCCGGAGCGGGGCGAACACCGGGGAGCTGTTTTTT	CASSPSRSGANTGELFF
TRBJ2-7	TRBV28	NA	NA	TGTGCCAGCATCAATGCAGGGGCGGACGAGCAGTACTTC	CASINAGADEQYF
TRBJ2-2	TRBV19	TRBD2	few	TGTGCCAGTAGTATAGTGGAGACTAGCGGGAGGCCCGGGGAGCTGTTTTTT	CASSIVETSGRPGELFF
TRBJ1-5	TRBV6-1	NA	NA	TGTGCCAGCATCCGGACAGATAGCAATCAGCCCCAGCATTTT	CASIRTDSNQPQHF
TRBJ1-2	TRBV2	NA	NA	TGTGCCAGCAGTGAATGGGGGCACCCCTATGGCTACACCTTC	CASSEWGHPYGYTF
TRBJ1-1	TRBV19	TRBD1	NA	TGTGCCAGTAGCCCGGGACAGGAGAACACTGAAGCTTTCTTT	CASSPGQENTEAFF
TRBJ1-2	TRBV6-5	NA	NA	TGTGCCAGCAGTCACAGGGCGGGCTATGGCTACACCTTC	CASSHRAGYGYTF
TRBJ2-7	TRBV11-2	NA	NA	TGTGCCAGCAGCTTAGACGTGACAGTACCCCACGAGCAGTACTTC	CASSLDVTVPHEQYF
TRBJ2-7	TRBV7-3	NA	NA	TGTGCCAGCAGCCCACACCCCCCTGGAGGGAGGTCCCACGAGCAGTACTTC	CASSPHPPGGRSHEQYF
TRBJ1-3	TRBV7-9	NA	NA	TGTGCCAGCAGCTTAGTTGGGAGAACGGGAAACACCATATATTTT	CASSLVGRTGNTIYF
TRBJ1-1	TRBV5-4	TRBD1	NA	TGTGCCAGCAGCGAATCACAGGGGCGCACTGAAGCTTTCTTT	CASSESQGRTEAFF
TRBJ2-7	TRBV4-3	TRBD2	NA	TGCGCCAGCAGCCAAGATCGAATGCCGGGACTAGTTCCCTACGAGCAGTACTTC	CASSQDRMPGLVPYEQYF
TRBJ2-1	TRBV25-1	NA	NA	TGTGCCAGCAGTGAGAAACCGGGACTCAACTCCTACAATGAGCAGTTCTTC	CASSEKPGLNSYNEQFF
TRBJ2-3	TRBV4-1	NA	few	TGCGCCAGCAGCCAAGATTTGTGGCGGGGCACAGATACGCAGTATTTT	CASSQDLWRGTDTQYF
TRBJ2-7	TRBV15	TRBD1	once	TGTGCCACCTCAACGGGACAGGGTCCCTACGAGCAGTACTTC	CATSTGQGPYEQYF
TRBJ2-1	TRBV5-5	TRBD2	NA	TGTGCCAGCAGCTCGGGGAGGACTAGCGGGAGGTACAATGAGCAGTTCTTC	CASSSGRTSGRYNEQFF
TRBJ2-7	TRBV4-3	TRBD2	NA	TGCGCCAGCAGCCAAGATCTTGTTAGCGGGGCCTCCTACGAGCAGTACTTC	CASSQDLVSGASYEQYF
TRBJ2-3	TRBV20-1	TRBD1	NA	TGCAGTGCTTACAGGGGCCCGGGGTATTTT	CSAYRGPGYF
TRBJ1-2	TRBV2	NA	few	TGTGCCAGCAGTCCCGACGGAGTCGGCCCTAACTATGGCTACACCTTC	CASSPDGVGPNYGYTF
TRBJ2-7	TRBV27	NA	NA	TGTGCCAGCAGACCAACGGGACAAACCGAGCAGTACTTC	CASRPTGQTEQYF
TRBJ1-1	TRBV15	NA	NA	TGTGCCACCAGCAGAGGCAGTAACACTGAAGCTTTCTTT	CATSRGSNTEAFF
TRBJ2-7	TRBV25-1	NA	NA	TGTGCCAGCAGTGAACCCCGATCGGGAGGGGGCGGCTACGAGCAGTACTTC	CASSEPRSGGGGYEQYF
TRBJ1-3	TRBV12-5	NA	NA	TGTGCTAGTGGCTCCGGTCCCCCTACAGGACCCTCTGGAAACACCATATATTTT	CASGSGPPTGPSGNTIYF
TRBJ2-1	TRBV7-6	TRBD2	NA	TGTGCCAGCAGCCTACTACTAGCGCAGACGGACAATGAGCAGTTCTTC	CASSLLLAQTDNEQFF
TRBJ2-5	TRBV10-1	NA	NA	TGCGCCAGGCCTTCAGGGGTCCAAGAGACCCAGTACTTC	CARPSGVQETQYF
TRBJ2-5	TRBV15	NA	NA	TGTGCCACCAGCAAGATTCTGGAGAAGGGGCGGGAGACCCAGTACTTC	CATSKILEKGRETQYF
TRBJ1-2	TRBV6-1	NA	NA	TGTGCCAGTTCTCAGGGGAAGGAACCGAACTATGGCTACACCTTC	CASSQGKEPNYGYTF
TRBJ2-7	TRBV27	NA	NA	TGTGCCAGCAGTTCCGAGGCGGGGGAGCAGTACTTC	CASSSEAGEQYF
TRBJ2-3	TRBV15	NA	NA	TGTGCCACCAGCAGAGATAGGGCACCGGGAGATCATACGCAGTATTTT	CATSRDRAPGDHTQYF
TRBJ2-3	TRBV6-5	NA	NA	TGTGCCACCAAGTTAGGGTCCGGCAGGGCAGATACGCAGTATTTT	CATKLGSGRADTQYF
TRBJ2-7	TRBV5-1	TRBD1	NA	TGCGCCAGCAGCTCCCGGGACAGGGTGACCTACGAGCAGTACTTC	CASSSRDRVTYEQYF
TRBJ2-2	TRBV7-5	NA	NA	TGTGTCAGAAGCTTAGGCGGGAGGCGCGACACCGGGGAGCTGTTTTTT	CVRSLGGRRDTGELFF
TRBJ2-5	TRBV19	TRBD2	few	TGTGCCAGTAGTCCCGGCGGGAGAAGACAGACCCAGTACTTC	CASSPGGRRQTQYF
TRBJ2-7	TRBV7-2	NA	NA	TGTGCCAGCAGCCCGCCAGGGGTAGTAGCCTCCTACGAGCAGTACTTC	CASSPPGVVASYEQYF
TRBJ2-7	TRBV28	TRBD2	NA	TGTGCCAGCAGTTTAGCGGGGGGGATAGCGGGAGTGCGGAACGAGCAGTACTTC	CASSLAGGIAGVRNEQYF
TRBJ2-3	TRBV5-1	TRBD1	NA	TGCGCCAGCAGCGGGTACAGGGGCCCGGCAGATACGCAGTATTTT	CASSGYRGPADTQYF
TRBJ2-7	TRBV4-3	NA	NA	TGCGCCAGCAGCCAAGTACGGGGACTCAGCTCCTACGAGCAGTACTTC	CASSQVRGLSSYEQYF
TRBJ2-5	TRBV30	TRBD1	NA	TGTGCCTGGGTCCGGGACAGGGGTTTCCTGGAGACCCAGTACTTC	CAWVRDRGFLETQYF